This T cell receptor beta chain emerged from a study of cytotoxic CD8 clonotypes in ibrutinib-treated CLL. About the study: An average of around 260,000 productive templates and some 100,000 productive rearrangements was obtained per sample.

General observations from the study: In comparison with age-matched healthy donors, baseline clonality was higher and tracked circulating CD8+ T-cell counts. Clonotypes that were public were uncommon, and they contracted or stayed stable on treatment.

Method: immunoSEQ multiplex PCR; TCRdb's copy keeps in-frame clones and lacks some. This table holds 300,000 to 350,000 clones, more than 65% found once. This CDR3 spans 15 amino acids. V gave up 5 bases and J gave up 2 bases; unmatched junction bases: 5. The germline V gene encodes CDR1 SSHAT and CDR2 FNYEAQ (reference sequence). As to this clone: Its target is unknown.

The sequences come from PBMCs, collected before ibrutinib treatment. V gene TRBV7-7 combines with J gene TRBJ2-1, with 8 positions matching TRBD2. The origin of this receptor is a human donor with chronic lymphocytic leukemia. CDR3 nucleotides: TGTGCCAGCAGCCCTAAGCGGGAGCCCTACAATGAGCAGTTCTTC. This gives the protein CASSPKREPYNEQFF.